The sequence of this T cell receptor (beta chain) was determined in a study of T cell clonality in common variable immunodeficiency. This clone was observed at least ten times. Its target is unknown. Overall study findings and caveats: Common variable immunodeficiency TCR beta sequences reportedly had fewer deletions and N-nucleotide insertions. T cell subpopulation sequencing would be needed to explain CVID clonality. CVID subjects showed higher TCRbeta clonality than healthy controls.

Control and CVID samples contributed equal amounts of genomic DNA. Clones were read by immunoSEQ multiplex PCR, and TCRdb kept only the in-frame ones, dropping some. The sample is made up of around 55,000 clones, none counted only once. Sequenced: peripheral blood mononuclear cells. This sequence originates from a person aged 18 to 70 in good health.

CDR3 sequence: CAWSPDRGQPQHF. The sequenced part of the CDR3 DNA is TGTGCCTGGAGTCCGGACAGGGGTCAGCCC. The chain links TRBV30 to TRBJ1-5; TRBD1 matches at 9 bases. With the read ending 3 residues before the CDR3 end, the germline J gene is used to fill in that end. V was pared by 2 bases and J by 6 bases, with 2 bases of the junction left unmatched. Germline V gene data show CDR1 as GTSNPN and CDR2 as SVGIG (reference sequence). CDR3 length: 13 residues.